Below, 28 T cell receptor beta chains from the same sample are listed, as sequenced in a study of shared clonotypes between healthy human individuals. CD45RO negativity and positive selection for CCR7 defined naive CD8 cells, a population that excluded terminally differentiated effector memory CD45RA+ cells. Some clones are missing from TCRdb's copy, which holds only in-frame ones; the method was immunoSEQ multiplex PCR. In the table there are around 560,000 clones, 90% to 95% of which are singletons. Sample: naive CD8+ T cells sorted from blood. These receptors all stem from a woman in her thirties in good health.

The J gene is TRBJ1-6, the V gene TRBV4-1; D unclear. The germline V gene has CDR1 MGHRA and CDR2 YSYEKL. V gave up 1 base and J gave up 11 bases, with 15 bases separating them. This CDR3 has 15 residues. The CDR3 DNA sequence: TGCGCCAGCAGCCAAGTGGCAGCCCATGGGGCACCCCTCCACTTT. As protein: CASSQVAAHGAPLHF.

This chain links TRBV28 with TRBJ1-5; TRBD1 might be the D (5 bases). Looked up from germline, CDR1 is MDHEN and CDR2 is SYDVKM. The CDR3 totals 15 residues. The V and J ends lost 6 bases and 7 bases respectively, with 19 bases between them. The CDR3 loop reads CASRTPGGSGQPQHF. CDR3 in DNA: TGTGCCAGCAGAACGCCGGGGGGTTCAGGACAGCCCCAGCATTTT. Drawing the rest from reference TRBV28 and TRBJ1-5, the complete variable domain is DVKVTQSSRYLVKRTGEKVFLECVQDMDHENMFWYRQDPGLGLRLIYFSYDVKMKEKGDIPEGYSVSREKKERFSLILESASTNQTSMYLCASRTPGGSGQPQHFGDGTRLSIL.

The V gene is TRBV6-1, the J gene TRBJ2-7; 7 nucleotides align to TRBD2. The germline CDR1 and CDR2 sequences are MNHNS and SASEGT. Germline trimming cut 3 bases from V and 4 bases from J; bases unmatched to any gene: 18. The CDR3 extends over 18 amino acids. CDR3 protein: CASSDGGRVTGLAYEQYF. CDR3 bases: TGTGCCAGCAGTGACGGAGGGAGGGTAACGGGACTCGCATACGAGCAGTACTTC.

This clone is a singleton in its sample. This rearrangement joins TRBV19 to TRBJ2-7; D gene ambiguous. The CDR3 loop spans 13 amino acids. Looked up from germline, CDR1 is LNHDA and CDR2 is SQIVND (reference sequence). The V end was cut by 3 bases, the J end by 3 bases, with 9 bases between. CDR3 DNA: TGTGCCAGTAGTATTACTCCCTACTACGAGCAGTACTTC. Translation: CASSITPYYEQYF.

This clone was counted once. This chain links TRBV6-5 with TRBJ1-5, with D unclear. The V end lost 2 bases, the J end lost 5 bases, and 13 bases lay between the germline ends. The CDR3 runs 15 residues. CDR1 and CDR2 from the germline V gene are MNHEY and SVGAGI. The CDR3 loop reads CASSYGRAADQPQHF. CDR3 coding DNA: TGTGCCAGCAGTTACGGGAGGGCTGCGGATCAGCCCCAGCATTTT.

The gene calls are TRBV10-3 and TRBJ2-1; TRBD2 matches 7 bases. V was clipped by 6 bases and J by 4 bases; unmatched bases: 12. The germline gives CDR1 ENHRY, CDR2 SYGVKD. The CDR3 spans 16 residues. The DNA of the CDR3 is TGTGCCATCAGCCCCCAGCTAGCGGAGAAATACAATGAGCAGTTCTTC. Its translation: CAISPQLAEKYNEQFF.

The V gene is TRBV6-5, the J gene TRBJ2-7, with D uncertain. CDR1 is MNHEY and CDR2 is SVGAGI in the germline V gene. The CDR3 loop spans 16 amino acids. V shed 1 base and J shed 3 bases, with 16 bases lying between them. CDR3 amino acids: CASSYLYLRPDYEQYF. CDR3 in DNA: TGTGCCAGCAGTTACTTATATCTTCGGCCGGACTACGAGCAGTACTTC.

The rearrangement links TRBV30 to TRBJ2-7; D could derive from TRBD1 or TRBD2 (5 bases each). V lost 0 bases to trimming and J lost 6 bases, with 12 bases between them. There are 13 residues in the CDR3. In germline, CDR1 is GTSNPN, CDR2 SVGIG (reference sequence). The CDR3 region has the DNA TGTGCCTGGAGTGTCGGTGTAGGGACCGAGCAGTACTTC. Translating gives CAWSVGVGTEQYF.

This clone has just one count. CDR3 bases: TGTGCCAGCAGCCTCAGCTACGAGCAGTACTTC. This codes for CASSLSYEQYF. V is TRBV4-2 and J is TRBJ2-7; D gene ambiguous. V lost 4 bases and J 3 bases, leaving 4 bases between the germline ends. Germline CDR1 LGHNA, CDR2 YNFKEQ. The length of the CDR3 is 11 residues.

The chain uses TRBV30 and TRBJ2-7, with 7 bases matching TRBD2. The J segment lost 0 bases and the V segment lost 5 bases, leaving 4 bases of the junction unmatched. This CDR3 comprises 13 residues. Looked up from germline, CDR1 is GTSNPN and CDR2 is SVGIG (reference sequence). CDR3 bases: TGTGCCTGGGACCGGGACTACTCCTACGAGCAGTACTTC. Protein: CAWDRDYSYEQYF. The full variable domain, in which reference TRBV30 and TRBJ2-7 provide the parts outside the CDR3, is SQTIHQWPATLVQPVGSPLSLECTVEGTSNPNLYWYRQAAGRGLQLLFYSVGIGQISSEVPQNLSASRPQDRQFILSSKKLLLSDSGFYLCAWDRDYSYEQYFGPGTRLTVT.

This chain joins TRBV6-5 and TRBJ2-1, with TRBD2 matching over 7 bases. The CDR3 extends over 11 amino acids. The V and J ends lost 2 bases and 13 bases, in that order; junction bases with no gene match: 2. The germline CDR1 and CDR2 sequences are MNHEY and SVGAGI. CDR3 in amino acids: CASSYGTNQFF. The CDR3, as DNA: TGTGCCAGCAGTTACGGGACTAACCAGTTCTTC.

The genes are TRBV30 and TRBJ1-1, with D unresolved. Trimming pared 1 base from V and 1 base from J, leaving 7 bases between. The CDR3 has 13 residues. Germline V gene data show CDR1 as GTSNPN and CDR2 as SVGIG (reference sequence). The CDR3 loop is CAWSGVGNTEAFF. The CDR3 coding sequence is TGTGCCTGGAGTGGGGTGGGGAACACTGAAGCTTTCTTT.

The V and J genes are TRBV2 and TRBJ2-7; D is perhaps TRBD1 (6 bases). CDR1 is SNHLY, CDR2 FYNNEI, per germline. This CDR3 has 12 amino acids. Trimming stripped 7 bases from V and 7 bases from J, with 14 bases between. The CDR3 protein is CASKSDSLEQYF. The CDR3 DNA reads as TGTGCCAGCAAATCGGACAGCTTGGAGCAGTACTTC. Full variable domain (missing parts from reference TRBV2 and TRBJ2-7): EPEVTQTPSHQVTQMGQEVILRCVPISNHLYFYWYRQILGQKVEFLVSFYNNEISEKSEIFDDQFSVERPDGSNFTLKIRSTKLEDSAMYFCASKSDSLEQYFGPGTRLTVT.

This clone was seen only once. V and J are TRBV6-5 and TRBJ2-3, with unresolved D. Germline V lookup: CDR1 MNHEY, CDR2 SVGAGI. The CDR3 covers 16 residues. V lost 1 base, J lost 4 bases, and 15 bases lay in between. The CDR3 DNA reads as TGTGCCAGCAGTTACTTCACGGACGCCCCGCCAGATACGCAGTATTTT. Protein sequence: CASSYFTDAPPDTQYF.

In the case of this clone: The same CDR3 also results from other DNA sequences found in this sample. The chain employs TRBV7-6 and TRBJ2-7; tentatively, D is TRBD2 (5 bases). Trimming removed 3 bases from V and 2 bases from J, with 11 bases in between. From germline, CDR1 is SGHVS and CDR2 FNYEAQ. The CDR3 is 14 amino acids. CDR3 protein: CASSLGGSTYEQYF. The CDR3, as DNA: TGTGCCAGCAGCTTGGGCGGGTCCACCTACGAGCAGTACTTC.

The chain couples TRBV11-2 to TRBJ2-1; TRBD2 agrees at 7 bases. Germline V lookup: CDR1 SGHAT, CDR2 FQNNGV. The V segment lost 1 base and the J segment 4 bases; nucleotides outside the gene matches: 4. This CDR3 has 15 amino acids. This CDR3 is CASSLAGGVYNEQFF. The CDR3 nucleotides read TGTGCCAGCAGCTTAGCGGGAGGTGTGTACAATGAGCAGTTCTTC.

This chain links TRBV30 with TRBJ2-5; D is undetermined. The CDR3 sequence is 13 residues long. Germline loops: CDR1 GTSNPN, CDR2 SVGIG (reference sequence). Trimming stripped 0 bases from V and 11 bases from J, with 16 bases between. DNA of the CDR3: TGTGCCTGGAGTGTAGGCCCCAGGTTTGAGCAGTACTTC. This gives the protein CAWSVGPRFEQYF.

A note on this clone: The sample holds other DNA sequences that translate to the same CDR3. The chain is built from TRBV7-9 and TRBJ1-1; D gene uncertain. From germline, CDR1 is SEHNR and CDR2 FQNEAQ (reference sequence). The CDR3 is 12 amino acids. V was pared by 5 bases and J by 1 base, with 5 bases between. The CDR3 here is CASSRGNTEAFF. The CDR3 coding sequence is TGTGCCAGCAGCCGAGGGAACACTGAAGCTTTCTTT.

The J gene is TRBJ2-2, the V gene TRBV11-2; tentative D call: TRBD2 (5 bases). V was cut by 0 bases and J by 5 bases, with 19 bases left in between. Per the germline V gene, CDR1 is SGHAT and CDR2 is FQNNGV. CDR3 length equals 18 residues. CDR3 coding DNA: TGTGCCAGCAGCTTAGAGTTTCGGGGTCGGGGAAAAACCGGGGAGCTGTTTTTT. Translating it yields CASSLEFRGRGKTGELFF.

Notes on this clone: Distinct nucleotide sequences in the sample also encode this CDR3. The chain couples TRBV27 to TRBJ2-1; 10 nucleotides align to TRBD1. Germline CDR1 is MNHEY and CDR2 is SMNVEV (reference sequence). Germline trimming cut 5 bases from V and 4 bases from J; bases unmatched to any gene: 2. The CDR3 totals 14 residues. CDR3 DNA: TGTGCCAGCAGTCGACAGGGGGCTTACAATGAGCAGTTCTTC. It specifies CASSRQGAYNEQFF.

The chain is built from TRBV9 and TRBJ2-5, with 7 nucleotides matching TRBD2. The end of the DNA fits TRBJ2-7 better, so the J call may be wrong. The CDR3 sequence is 14 residues long. The germline V gene encodes CDR1 SGDLS and CDR2 YYNGEE. The CDR3 sequence: CASSVGGGSDEQYF. The CDR3 DNA sequence: TGTGCCAGCAGCGTAGGAGGCGGGAGTGACGAGCAGTACTTC.

With regard to this clone: The sample contains more than one DNA sequence encoding this CDR3. The chain is built from TRBV28 and TRBJ2-2; no clear D gene. This CDR3 contains 11 residues. Germline values: CDR1 MDHEN, CDR2 SYDVKM. The V gene lost 3 bases and the J gene lost 5 bases, with 1 base spanning the gap. The CDR3 reads CASSFTGELFF. DNA for the CDR3: TGTGCCAGCAGTTTTACCGGGGAGCTGTTTTTT.

The chain is built from TRBV13 and TRBJ2-2, with D perhaps matching TRBD2 (6 bases). This CDR3 comprises 13 residues. Per germline, CDR1 PRHDT and CDR2 FYEKMQ (reference sequence). V was pared by 4 bases and J by 6 bases, with 9 bases between. The CDR3 nucleotides read TGTGCCAGCAGCTACGGGACTCCCGGGGAGCTGTTTTTT. Protein product: CASSYGTPGELFF.

The chain has TRBV6-5 and TRBJ2-5; 7 bases map to TRBD2. CDR1 MNHEY and CDR2 SVGAGI come from the germline V gene. The V and J ends lost 2 bases and 4 bases, in that order; junction bases with no gene match: 7. This CDR3 has 15 amino acids. CDR3 residues: CASSYAGELGETQYF. Written as DNA, the CDR3 is TGTGCCAGCAGTTACGCGGGAGAGTTAGGAGAGACCCAGTACTTC.

This chain joins TRBV19 and TRBJ1-1, with 7 bases aligning to TRBD1. Germline V CDR1 and CDR2: LNHDA, SQIVND (reference sequence). The CDR3 runs 15 residues. V shed 0 bases and J 4 bases; nucleotides not matched to a gene: 5. DNA for the CDR3: TGTGCCAGTAGTATAGAACCGACAGGGTTCACTGAAGCTTTCTTT. Translation: CASSIEPTGFTEAFF. The complete variable domain, with remaining parts taken from reference TRBV19 and TRBJ1-1, reads DGGITQSPKYLFRKEGQNVTLSCEQNLNHDAMYWYRQDPGQGLRLIYYSQIVNDFQKGDIAEGYSVSREKKESFPLTVTSAQKNPTAFYLCASSIEPTGFTEAFFGQGTRLTVV.

This chain uses TRBV28 with TRBJ2-1, with 7 positions matching TRBD2. The germline gives CDR1 MDHEN, CDR2 SYDVKM. V lost 4 bases and J lost 9; bases outside the gene matches: 21. This CDR3 contains 18 residues. The CDR3 loop is CASSSLYQPLGGSFEQFF. CDR3 nucleotide sequence: TGTGCCAGCAGTTCGTTATACCAACCTCTGGGCGGGAGTTTTGAGCAGTTCTTC.

The chain recombines TRBV13 with TRBJ2-7; perhaps TRBD1 as D (6 bases). Trimming pared 1 base from V and 1 base from J, leaving 14 bases between. The germline CDR1 and CDR2 sequences are PRHDT and FYEKMQ (reference sequence). The length of the CDR3 is 16 residues. DNA for the CDR3: TGTGCCAGCAGCTTAGCGGGTCAGGGGCGTTCCTACGAGCAGTACTTC. Amino acid sequence: CASSLAGQGRSYEQYF.

The J gene is TRBJ1-4, the V gene TRBV19, with D unresolved. From germline, CDR1 is LNHDA and CDR2 SQIVND (reference sequence). The CDR3 is made up of 11 amino acids. Trimming shortened V by 8 bases and J by 8 bases, and 9 bases separated the two germline ends. CDR3 loop: CASHSQEKLFF. The CDR3 DNA reads TGTGCCAGTCACAGTCAGGAAAAACTGTTTTTT.